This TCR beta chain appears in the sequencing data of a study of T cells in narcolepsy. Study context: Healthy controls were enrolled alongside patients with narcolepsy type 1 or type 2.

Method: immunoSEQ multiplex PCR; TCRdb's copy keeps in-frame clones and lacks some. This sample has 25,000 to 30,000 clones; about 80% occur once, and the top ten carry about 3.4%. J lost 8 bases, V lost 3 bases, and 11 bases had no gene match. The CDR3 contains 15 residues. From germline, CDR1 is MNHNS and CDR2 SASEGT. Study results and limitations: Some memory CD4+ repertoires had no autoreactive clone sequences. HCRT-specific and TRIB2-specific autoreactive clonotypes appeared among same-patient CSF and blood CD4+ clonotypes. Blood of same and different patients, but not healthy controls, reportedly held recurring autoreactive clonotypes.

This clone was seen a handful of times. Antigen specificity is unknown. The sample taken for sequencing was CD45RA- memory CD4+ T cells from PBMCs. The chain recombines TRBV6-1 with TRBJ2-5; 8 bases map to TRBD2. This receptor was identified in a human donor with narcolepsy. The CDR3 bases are TGTGCCAGCAGTGAGTTAGCGGGGAGGCAGGGAACCCAGTACTTC. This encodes CASSELAGRQGTQYF.